The T cell receptor (beta chain) described here comes from a study of blood T cells in healthy people across ages. About the research overall: There was about one barcoded beta molecule captured by template switching per two T cells.

Trimming cost V 2 bases and J 11 bases, with 22 bases left between them. Germline-derived CDR1 and CDR2 are SGHRS and YFSETQ. The CDR3 length is 15 residues. Through a sample-barcoded 5' primer and a J-beta primer mix, a second PCR was run for roughly 6 to 11 cycles. TCRdb recomputed calls from the 5' RACE reads with MiXCR, one row per CDR3 protein. Among roughly 800,000 distinct CDR3 sequences, 20% to 25% were seen once, and the ten largest hold around 9.2%. Findings and limits, study-wide: Total diversity from one million sequenced T cells was likely underestimated. A strong correlation was found between TCR beta diversity and the percentage of naive T cells.

A word on this clonotype: The antigen remains unidentified.

This same sample was also taken into another study, of T cells of mothers and their children. This second study notes: A few healthy Caucasian mothers and their six children were the donors.

The chain links TRBV5-1 to TRBJ2-5; D may be TRBD1 (5 bases). The sequence derives from a boy younger than 18 in good health. The sequenced sample was blood. CDR3 amino acids: CASSFTEHRLDGQYF. Here the CDR3 DNA reads TGCGCCAGCAGCTTTACGGAACACAGGCTCGACGGGCAGTACTTC.